This TCR beta chain is drawn from a study of T cell responses to AZD1222 COVID-19 vaccine. The overall study: The analysis combined second doses at about 4 or about 12 weeks.

The CDR3 consists of 15 residues. Trimming took 0 bases from V and 4 from J, leaving 12 bases between them. Germline V gene data show CDR1 as SGDLS and CDR2 as YYNGEE. Here immunoSEQ multiplex PCR was the method, and the copy in TCRdb shows in-frame clones only, minus some. The sample holds more than 150,000 clones, about 87% seen once. Note on this clone: Its antigen is as yet unknown.

Study-wide findings and caveats: Spike-specific TCR depth and breadth grew after two AZD1222 doses. None of the repertoires were sampled until the peak T cell response had passed. Seropositivity was recorded at baseline in only a handful of AZD1222 recipients.

J is TRBJ2-3 and V is TRBV9, with D hard to call. The starting material was peripheral blood, obtained on day 0 of AZD1222 vaccination. This clonotype was sampled from an adult in good health. The CDR3 DNA reads as TGTGCCAGCAGCGTAGTGCAGGACGGGTCAGATACGCAGTATTTT. It codes for CASSVVQDGSDTQYF.